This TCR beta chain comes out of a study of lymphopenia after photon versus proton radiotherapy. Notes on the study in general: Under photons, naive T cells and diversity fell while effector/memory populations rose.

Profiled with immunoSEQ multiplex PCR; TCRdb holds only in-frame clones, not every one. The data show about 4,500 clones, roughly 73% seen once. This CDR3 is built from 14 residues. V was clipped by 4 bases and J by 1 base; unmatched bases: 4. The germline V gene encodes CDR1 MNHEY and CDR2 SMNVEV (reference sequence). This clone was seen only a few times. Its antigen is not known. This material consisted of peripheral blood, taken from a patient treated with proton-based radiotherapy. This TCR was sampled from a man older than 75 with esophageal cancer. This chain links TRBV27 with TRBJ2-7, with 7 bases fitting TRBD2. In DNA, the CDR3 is TGTGCCAGCAGTTGGGACTATTCGTCCTACGAGCAGTACTTC. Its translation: CASSWDYSSYEQYF.